This note documents a single T cell receptor beta chain sequence. The antigen is undetermined. The PCR ran on 60 Vbeta and 13 Jbeta primers. The assay was immunoSEQ multiplex PCR, and TCRdb's table has in-frame clones only and misses some. The sample carries some 120,000 clones, about four fifths recorded once. The data derive from a study of cytomegalovirus exposure and HLA in healthy donors. Broader study findings: Many donors carried some public TCRs, although rarity characterized most TCR sequences. Several of the most significant clusters appeared, in a later analysis, to be linked to common viral pathogens.

Input material: PBMCs. The TCR originated in a human donor in good health.

Here the CDR3 reads CATSTGRYGYTF. The CDR3 DNA reads as TGTGCCACTTCGACAGGGCGCTATGGCTACACCTTC. The chain carries TRBV27 and TRBJ1-2; 7 bases match TRBD1. Losses at the gene ends were 10 bases for V and 4 bases for J; bases not matched to a gene: 6. The CDR3 runs to 12 residues. Germline V gene sequence: CDR1 MNHEY, CDR2 SMNVEV (reference sequence).